A selection of T cell receptor beta chains follows, all from one sample in a study of blood T cells in healthy people across ages. TCRdb called the 5' RACE reads again in MiXCR, with one record for every CDR3 protein. This table has 1.2 million to 1.5 million distinct CDR3 sequences, roughly 64% appearing once. The specimen sequenced was blood. Source of these receptors: a man aged 18 to 35 in good health. Both conserved end residues are part of each CDR3.

v_gene: TRBV4-1
CDR3aa: CASSQLLGENQPQHF

v_gene: TRBV9
CDR3aa: CASSVAGMGSSSYNEQFF

v_gene: TRBV20-1
CDR3aa: CSARTGEYSDTQYF

v_gene: TRBV11-2
CDR3aa: CASWASSDNEQFF

v_gene: TRBV29-1
CDR3aa: CSVLDGQQSYGYTF

v_gene: TRBV4-1
CDR3aa: CASSQAGTTSYEQYF

v_gene: TRBV2
CDR3aa: CASRDRLDEKLFF

v_gene: TRBV3-1
CDR3aa: CASSQEGVTYEQYF

v_gene: TRBV15
CDR3aa: CATSRGEGGRLWQYF

v_gene: TRBV15
CDR3aa: CATSRDRRQGTYEQYF

v_gene: TRBV6-2/TRBV6-3
CDR3aa: CASTSWGTSGYPKNEQYF

v_gene: TRBV28
CDR3aa: CASSLRSGPPYNEQFF

v_gene: TRBV7-2
CDR3aa: CASSLSRRNEQYF

v_gene: TRBV7-9
CDR3aa: CASSAPGQGYSGNQPQHF

v_gene: TRBV20-1
CDR3aa: CSARGGQFSPLHF

v_gene: TRBV7-9
CDR3aa: CASTEGNEQYF

v_gene: TRBV7-9
CDR3aa: CASSLAGPISFYGNTIYF

v_gene: TRBV3-1
CDR3aa: CASSPRTSEQFF

v_gene: TRBV20-1
CDR3aa: CSARDGSSPFNEQFF

v_gene: TRBV20-1
CDR3aa: CSARDIWGESGYTF

v_gene: TRBV6-2/TRBV6-3
CDR3aa: CASRLAGDQETQYF

v_gene: TRBV6-5
CDR3aa: CASKGDEQFF

v_gene: TRBV29-1
CDR3aa: CSAQSQNTEAFF

v_gene: TRBV20-1
CDR3aa: CSARDRVTGGPPNYGYTF

v_gene: TRBV20-1
CDR3aa: CSAPSMGGDDEQYF

v_gene: TRBV24-1
CDR3aa: CATASGQGSYEQYF

v_gene: TRBV6-6
CDR3aa: CASSYNPDRDNYGYTF